This TCR beta chain was captured in a study of early T cells in non-severe SARS-CoV-2 infection. About the research overall: Chains were not paired, and sequencing was done on bulk RNA from unsorted whole blood.

The library protocol tagged individual cDNA molecules with unique molecular identifiers. TCRdb processed the 5' RACE reads anew with MiXCR; each CDR3 protein has one entry. The sample has tens of thousands of distinct CDR3 sequences, around 6.5% seen once; the top ten hold 20% to 25%. The CDR3 is 15 amino acids. The junction had 5 bases not matched to a gene; V was cut back by 1 base and J by 4 bases. In this sample, this clonotype turned up many times. Its specificity is not known. Study results and limitations: Private and CD4 specificities were missed by VDJdb matching, which favored anti-spike CD8 responses.

This material consisted of whole blood, taken at baseline. The source of this sequence is an adult who was a healthcare worker with PCR-confirmed SARS-CoV-2 infection or an uninfected control (not recorded which). The V and J genes are TRBV12-3 or TRBV12-4 and TRBJ1-2, with TRBD1 matching over 8 bases. This chain's CDR3 is CASSLVGRGPYGYTF. DNA for the CDR3: TGTGCCAGCAGTTTAGTTGGCAGGGGGCCCTATGGCTACACCTTC.